These 32 T cell receptor beta chains came from one sample sequenced in a study of blood T cell repertoires in COVID-19. The assay was immunoSEQ multiplex PCR, and TCRdb's table has in-frame clones only and misses some. The sample holds about 130,000 clones; around 81% are singletons and the top ten take about 10%. The specimen sequenced was peripheral blood. These receptors were obtained from a man aged 60 to 69 with acute or convalescent COVID-19.

This clone was seen a handful of times. The CDR3 sequence is CATSRVAGGSSGNTIYF. For the CDR3, the DNA is TGTGCCACCAGCAGAGTTGCAGGGGGGAGCTCTGGAAACACCATATATTTT. The chain uses TRBV15 and TRBJ1-3; 7 bases map to TRBD1. The ends lost 1 base at V and 0 bases at J; junction bases unmatched: 6. The CDR3 covers 17 residues. Germline V gene data show CDR1 as LNHNV and CDR2 as YYDKDF (reference sequence).

The J gene is TRBJ2-4, the V gene TRBV2, with 9 positions matching TRBD2. The CDR3 contains 15 residues. The ends lost 8 bases at V and 2 bases at J; junction bases unmatched: 7. The germline gives CDR1 SNHLY, CDR2 FYNNEI. The CDR3 here is CASRGLAGPKNIQYF. The CDR3 bases are TGTGCCAGCCGAGGGCTAGCGGGACCCAAAAACATTCAGTACTTC.

The genes are TRBV19 and TRBJ1-3; the D gene is possibly TRBD1 (5 bases). V was pared by 9 bases and J by 4 bases, with 19 bases between. Germline CDR1 LNHDA, CDR2 SQIVND (reference sequence). The CDR3 is 15 residues long. Here the CDR3 DNA reads TGTGCCAGCGGAGGGGCCCGGTGGTCAGGAAACACCATATATTTT. Amino acid sequence: CASGGARWSGNTIYF. The full variable domain, completed using reference TRBV19 and TRBJ1-3, is DGGITQSPKYLFRKEGQNVTLSCEQNLNHDAMYWYRQDPGQGLRLIYYSQIVNDFQKGDIAEGYSVSREKKESFPLTVTSAQKNPTAFYLCASGGARWSGNTIYFGEGSWLTVV.

V usage is TRBV6-5 and J usage is TRBJ1-1, with D perhaps matching TRBD1 (6 bases). The CDR3 covers 15 residues. Trimming took off 4 bases at V and 1 base at J, with 13 bases between the two ends. The germline gives CDR1 MNHEY, CDR2 SVGAGI. This chain's CDR3 is CASSSYREGNTEAFF. CDR3 bases: TGTGCCAGCAGTTCCTACAGGGAGGGGAACACTGAAGCTTTCTTT.

The V and J genes are TRBV20-1 and TRBJ1-1; possible D gene TRBD1, 6 bases. The germline CDR1 and CDR2 sequences are DFQATT and SNEGSKA (reference sequence). The V end was cut by 2 bases, the J end by 6 bases, with 7 bases between. CDR3 size: 11 residues. The CDR3 loop is CSARQGSEAFF. DNA for the CDR3: TGCAGTGCTAGACAGGGGTCTGAAGCTTTCTTT.

CDR3 in amino acids: CASSLLTSGSSYEQYF. CDR3 sequence (DNA): TGTGCCAGCTCACTGTTGACTAGCGGGAGCTCCTACGAGCAGTACTTC. The genes are TRBV18 and TRBJ2-7; 12 bases are shared with TRBD2. J gave up 0 bases and V 4 bases, and 4 bases lay outside the gene matches. This CDR3 is built from 16 residues. CDR1 is KGHSH and CDR2 is LQKENI in the germline V gene.

The V gene is TRBV5-1, the J gene TRBJ2-7; 9 nucleotides match TRBD2. CDR3 length: 18 residues. The trim removed 8 bases at V and 3 bases at J, leaving 21 bases unmatched. Per the germline V gene, CDR1 is SGHRS and CDR2 is YFSETQ. The CDR3 protein is CASQRSVVPAGGRYEQYF. CDR3 DNA sequence: TGCGCCAGTCAAAGATCGGTGGTCCCAGCGGGAGGCCGCTACGAGCAGTACTTC.

This chain uses TRBV6-6 with TRBJ2-5, with 8 positions matching TRBD2. Germline V gene lookup returns CDR1 MNHNY and CDR2 SVGAGI (reference sequence). The CDR3 has 14 residues. V was pared by 7 bases and J by 2 bases, with 6 bases of the junction left unmatched. The CDR3 DNA follows: TGTGCCAGCACCCCTAGCGGGTTGCAAGAGACCCAGTACTTC. Amino acid sequence: CASTPSGLQETQYF.

This rearrangement joins TRBV2 to TRBJ2-3; 9 bases map to TRBD2. Losses at the gene ends were 7 bases for V and 1 base for J; bases not matched to a gene: 3. Germline V gene lookup returns CDR1 SNHLY and CDR2 FYNNEI. This CDR3 spans 14 amino acids. The CDR3 sequence is CASKGGRGTDTQYF. The CDR3 DNA reads as TGTGCCAGCAAGGGCGGGAGGGGCACAGATACGCAGTATTTT.

The chain links TRBV6-5 to TRBJ2-5; the D is unclear. This CDR3 is 13 amino acids long. The V gene's germline CDR1 is MNHEY and CDR2 SVGAGI. V dropped 6 bases and J dropped 5 bases, with 13 bases sitting between them. As DNA, the CDR3 is TGTGCCAGCAGGGAGACGACGTGGGAGACCCAGTACTTC. This encodes CASRETTWETQYF.

J is TRBJ1-1 and V is TRBV7-2; D remains ambiguous. The ends were cut back, 1 base at V and 6 bases at J, with 6 bases in the middle. Germline CDR1 SGHTA, CDR2 FQGNSA. The CDR3 runs to 12 residues. The CDR3 sequence is CASSLDEAEAFF. The CDR3 region has the DNA TGTGCCAGCAGCTTAGATGAGGCTGAAGCTTTCTTT.

The genes are TRBV4-1 and TRBJ2-1; 9 bases line up with TRBD2. The CDR3 contains 14 residues. Trimming took 6 bases from V and 10 from J; bases not matched to a gene: 10. CDR1 and CDR2 (germline): MGHRA, YSYEKL. Here the CDR3 DNA reads TGCGCCAGCAGACCGGGACTAGCCCCCACGGAGCAGTTCTTC. Its translation is CASRPGLAPTEQFF.

This chain joins TRBV28 and TRBJ1-2; no reliable D call. V lost 3 bases and J lost 2, with 7 bases in between. Germline V gene data show CDR1 as MDHEN and CDR2 as SYDVKM. The CDR3 sequence is 13 residues long. The chain's CDR3 is CASSLYKNYGYTF. CDR3 in DNA: TGTGCCAGCAGTTTGTACAAAAACTATGGCTACACCTTC.

The chain combines TRBV7-3 with TRBJ2-3; possible D gene TRBD1, 6 bases. The length of the CDR3 is 15 residues. Trimming took 1 base from V and 6 from J, leaving 14 bases between them. Germline V lookup: CDR1 SGHTA, CDR2 FQGTGA. CDR3 loop: CASSLSPGDHDTQYF. In nucleotides, the CDR3 is TGTGCCAGCAGCTTAAGTCCAGGGGATCACGATACGCAGTATTTT.

V is TRBV6-1 and J is TRBJ2-1, with D possibly being TRBD1 (6 bases). The CDR3 loop spans 16 amino acids. CDR1 is MNHNS, CDR2 SASEGT, per germline. Trimming pared 4 bases from V and 8 bases from J, leaving 21 bases between. The CDR3: CASSVRRDIDGDEQFF. In nucleotides, the CDR3 is TGTGCCAGCAGTGTAAGAAGGGACATCGACGGGGATGAGCAGTTCTTC.

This chain joins TRBV28 and TRBJ1-2; D may be TRBD1 (5 bases). V lost 3 bases and J lost 4, with 9 bases in between. CDR3 size: 13 residues. Germline values: CDR1 MDHEN, CDR2 SYDVKM. In DNA, the CDR3 is TGTGCCAGCAGTTTTCGACAGCCCTATGGCTACACCTTC. This encodes CASSFRQPYGYTF.

The V and J genes are TRBV24-1 and TRBJ2-5, with 8 bases aligning to TRBD1. The CDR3 totals 13 residues. Germline V gene lookup returns CDR1 KGHDR and CDR2 SFDVKD. The trim removed 6 bases at V and 4 bases at J, leaving 3 bases unmatched. CDR3 sequence reads: CATSRTGIETQYF. For the CDR3, the DNA is TGTGCCACCAGTAGGACAGGGATAGAGACCCAGTACTTC.

This chain uses TRBV4-1 with TRBJ2-5, with D tentatively TRBD2 (6 bases). The germline gives CDR1 MGHRA, CDR2 YSYEKL. V lost 4 bases and J lost 4, with 16 bases in between. CDR3 length equals 15 residues. CDR3 nucleotides: TGCGCCAGCAGCCCTGATCACGGAGGGCGAGAGACCCAGTACTTC. It is translated as CASSPDHGGRETQYF.

The chain is built from TRBV27 and TRBJ1-2; 8 nucleotides align to TRBD1. Germline V gene lookup returns CDR1 MNHEY and CDR2 SMNVEV (reference sequence). The length of the CDR3 is 14 residues. Losses at the gene ends were 5 bases for V and 3 bases for J; bases not matched to a gene: 5. The CDR3 DNA reads TGTGCCAGCAGTCGGACGGGACAGGACTATGGCTACACCTTC. Amino acid sequence: CASSRTGQDYGYTF.

This clone was observed once. V gene TRBV7-3 combines with J gene TRBJ2-1; 7 bases are shared with TRBD2. CDR1 is SGHTA, CDR2 FQGTGA, per germline. The V and J ends lost 4 bases and 7 bases, in that order; junction bases with no gene match: 13. The CDR3 is made up of 16 amino acids. The CDR3 protein is CASSSQPGGFGNEQFF. The DNA of the CDR3 is TGTGCCAGCAGCTCTCAACCGGGGGGATTCGGTAATGAGCAGTTCTTC.

The chain links TRBV10-3 to TRBJ2-7, with 7 nucleotides matching TRBD1. Germline CDR1 and CDR2: ENHRY and SYGVKD. The CDR3 covers 15 residues. V gave up 6 bases and J gave up 3 bases; unmatched junction bases: 11. CDR3 loop: CAIRGPGQNSYEQYF. In nucleotides, the CDR3 is TGTGCCATCAGGGGCCCGGGACAGAACAGCTACGAGCAGTACTTC.

The CDR3 region is CASSQVSGTGLSPLHF. In DNA form, the CDR3 reads TGTGCCAGCAGCCAAGTTAGTGGGACAGGGCTCTCACCCCTCCACTTT. The V call is TRBV3-1 (or the pseudogene TRBV3-2), the J call TRBJ1-6; the match to TRBD1 covers 9 bases. Per the germline V gene, CDR1 is LGHDT and CDR2 is YNNKEL (reference sequence). V shed 1 base and J 10 bases; nucleotides not matched to a gene: 8. CDR3 length equals 16 residues.

V is TRBV24-1 and J is TRBJ2-5; maybe TRBD1 (5 bases). The CDR3 loop spans 16 amino acids. The germline V gene has CDR1 KGHDR and CDR2 SFDVKD. V was trimmed by 2 bases and J by 5 bases, leaving 17 bases between them. CDR3 sequence: CATSDSSVTGSETQYF. In DNA, the CDR3 is TGTGCCACCAGTGATTCTTCGGTAACAGGCTCGGAGACCCAGTACTTC.

This clone was seen a single time. J is TRBJ1-1 and V is TRBV28, with unresolved D. Deletions cut 8 bases from V and 4 bases from J, with 14 bases between. Germline CDR1 is MDHEN and CDR2 is SYDVKM. The CDR3 consists of 13 residues. The CDR3 sequence is CASGRGGSTEAFF. CDR3 DNA sequence: TGTGCCAGCGGCCGGGGTGGGAGCACTGAAGCTTTCTTT.

The rearrangement uses TRBV28 and TRBJ2-2; TRBD2 might be the D (6 bases). Germline V lookup: CDR1 MDHEN, CDR2 SYDVKM. Between the trimmed V and J ends, which lost 6 bases and 8 bases, there was a span of 13 bases. The CDR3 is made up of 13 amino acids. CDR3 loop: CASRGEAMGELFF. The CDR3 DNA is TGTGCCAGCAGGGGGGAGGCCATGGGGGAGCTGTTTTTT. Using reference TRBV28 and TRBJ2-2 for the parts outside the CDR3, the full variable domain is DVKVTQSSRYLVKRTGEKVFLECVQDMDHENMFWYRQDPGLGLRLIYFSYDVKMKEKGDIPEGYSVSREKKERFSLILESASTNQTSMYLCASRGEAMGELFFGEGSRLTVL.

The CDR3 sequence is CASSGGGPRGRHTGELFF. CDR3 nucleotides: TGTGCCAGCAGCGGAGGTGGACCCCGTGGCAGGCACACCGGGGAGCTGTTTTTT. The chain carries TRBV7-9 and TRBJ2-2; possibly TRBD2 for D (5 bases). Germline assignment: CDR1 SEHNR and CDR2 FQNEAQ (reference sequence). The CDR3 has 18 amino acids. Trimming took off 5 bases at V and 3 bases at J, with 22 bases between the two ends.

The chain joins TRBV28 to TRBJ2-7, with D possibly TRBD1 on 6 matching bases. From germline, CDR1 is MDHEN and CDR2 SYDVKM. The CDR3 runs to 13 residues. V dropped 5 bases and J dropped 3 bases, with 11 bases sitting between them. The CDR3 sequence is CASSPLDSYEQYF. The CDR3 DNA follows: TGTGCCAGCAGTCCTCTGGACAGCTACGAGCAGTACTTC.

The rearrangement joins TRBV6-5 to TRBJ1-2; D is uncertain. The V gene lost 6 bases and the J gene lost 3 bases, with 14 bases spanning the gap. This CDR3 has 14 amino acids. Germline CDR1 reads MNHEY; CDR2 reads SVGAGI. CDR3 residues: CASSVSSGYYGYTF. The CDR3 DNA reads TGTGCCAGCAGCGTGTCCTCGGGGTACTATGGCTACACCTTC.

The chain has TRBV18 and TRBJ2-1, with 8 nucleotides matching TRBD1. The CDR3 runs 14 residues. Germline trimming cut 6 bases from V and 2 bases from J; bases unmatched to any gene: 3. Germline CDR1 and CDR2: KGHSH and LQKENI. This CDR3 is CASSQDRAYNEQFF. As DNA, the CDR3 is TGTGCCAGCTCCCAGGACAGGGCCTACAATGAGCAGTTCTTC.

This sequence joins TRBV10-3 and TRBJ2-2; 9 bases are shared with TRBD2. CDR1 is ENHRY and CDR2 is SYGVKD in the germline V gene. V gave up 6 bases and J gave up 7 bases; unmatched junction bases: 6. This CDR3 region has 14 residues. The CDR3 region has the DNA TGTGCCATCAGAGCTAGCGGGACGGACGGGGAGCTGTTTTTT. This translates into CAIRASGTDGELFF.

The chain has TRBV3-1 (or the pseudogene TRBV3-2) and TRBJ2-1, with D possibly matching TRBD2 (6 bases). The CDR3 loop spans 14 amino acids. Germline lookup yields CDR1 LGHDT and CDR2 YNNKEL (reference sequence). Trimming left V 4 bases short and J 4 bases short, with 11 bases between. This CDR3 is CASSPWRDYNEQFF. CDR3 nucleotide sequence: TGTGCCAGCAGCCCTTGGCGGGATTACAATGAGCAGTTCTTC.

The chain carries TRBV19 and TRBJ2-2; D is unclear. V lost 5 bases and J lost 0, with 10 bases in between. This CDR3 is 15 amino acids long. Germline assignment: CDR1 LNHDA and CDR2 SQIVND (reference sequence). CDR3 residues: CASSRLMTNTGELFF. The CDR3 coding sequence is TGTGCCAGTAGTCGGTTGATGACGAACACCGGGGAGCTGTTTTTT.